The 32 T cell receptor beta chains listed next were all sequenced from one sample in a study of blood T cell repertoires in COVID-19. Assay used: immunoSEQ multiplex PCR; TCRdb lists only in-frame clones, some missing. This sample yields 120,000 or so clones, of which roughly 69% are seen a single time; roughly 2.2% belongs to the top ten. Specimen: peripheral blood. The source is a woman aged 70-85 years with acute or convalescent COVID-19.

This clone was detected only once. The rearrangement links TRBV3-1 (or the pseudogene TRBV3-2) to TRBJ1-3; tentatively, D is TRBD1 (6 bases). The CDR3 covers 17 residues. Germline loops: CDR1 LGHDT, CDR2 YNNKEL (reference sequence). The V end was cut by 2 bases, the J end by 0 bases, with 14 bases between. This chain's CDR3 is CASSQPRQAPSGNTIYF. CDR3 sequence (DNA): TGTGCCAGCAGCCAACCCCGACAGGCCCCCTCTGGAAACACCATATATTTT.

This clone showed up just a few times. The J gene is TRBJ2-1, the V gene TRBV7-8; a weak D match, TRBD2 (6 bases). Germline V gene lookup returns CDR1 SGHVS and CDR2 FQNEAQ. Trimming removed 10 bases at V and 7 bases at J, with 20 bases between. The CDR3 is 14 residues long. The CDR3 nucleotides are TGTGCCACCAGTCGGGGGAGCCCGGGGAATGAGCAGTTCTTC. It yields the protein CATSRGSPGNEQFF.

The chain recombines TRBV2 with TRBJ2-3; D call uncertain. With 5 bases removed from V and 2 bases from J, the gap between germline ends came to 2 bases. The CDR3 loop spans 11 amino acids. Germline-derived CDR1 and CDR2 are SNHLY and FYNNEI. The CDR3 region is CASSYTDTQYF. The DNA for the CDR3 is TGTGCCAGCAGTTACACAGATACGCAGTATTTT.

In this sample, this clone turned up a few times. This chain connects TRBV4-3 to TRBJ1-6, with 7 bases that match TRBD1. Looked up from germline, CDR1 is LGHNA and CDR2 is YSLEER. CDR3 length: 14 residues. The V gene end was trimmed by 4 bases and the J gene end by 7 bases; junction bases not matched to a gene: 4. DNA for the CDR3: TGCGCCAGCAGCCCCCGGGACAGAAATTCACCCCTCCACTTT. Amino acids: CASSPRDRNSPLHF.

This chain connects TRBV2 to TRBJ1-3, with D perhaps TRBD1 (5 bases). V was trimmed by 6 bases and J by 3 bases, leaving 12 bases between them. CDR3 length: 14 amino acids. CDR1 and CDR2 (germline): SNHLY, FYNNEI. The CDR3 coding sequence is TGTGCCAGCAGCGAGGCAGGGTTTGGAAACACCATATATTTT. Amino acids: CASSEAGFGNTIYF.

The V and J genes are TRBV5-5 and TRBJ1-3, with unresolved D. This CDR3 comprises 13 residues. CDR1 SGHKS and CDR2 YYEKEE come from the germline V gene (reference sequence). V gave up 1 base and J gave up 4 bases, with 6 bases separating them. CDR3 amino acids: CASSLSVGNTIYF. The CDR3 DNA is TGTGCCAGCAGCTTGTCGGTAGGAAACACCATATATTTT. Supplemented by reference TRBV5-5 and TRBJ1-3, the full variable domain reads DAGVTQSPTHLIKTRGQQVTLRCSPISGHKSVSWYQQVLGQGPQFIFQYYEKEERGRGNFPDRFSARQFPNYSSELNVNALLLGDSALYLCASSLSVGNTIYFGEGSWLTVV.

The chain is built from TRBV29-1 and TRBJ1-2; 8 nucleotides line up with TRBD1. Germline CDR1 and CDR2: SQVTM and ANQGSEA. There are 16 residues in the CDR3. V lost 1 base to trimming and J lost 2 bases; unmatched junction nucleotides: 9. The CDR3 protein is CSVEGGSGQDNYGYTF. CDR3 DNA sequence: TGCAGCGTTGAAGGTGGCTCGGGACAGGACAACTATGGCTACACCTTC.

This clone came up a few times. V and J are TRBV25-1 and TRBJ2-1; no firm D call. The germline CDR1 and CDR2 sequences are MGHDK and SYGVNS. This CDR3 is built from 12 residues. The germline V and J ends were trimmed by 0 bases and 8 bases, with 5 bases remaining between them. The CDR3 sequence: CASSEYSHEQFF. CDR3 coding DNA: TGTGCCAGCAGTGAATACTCCCATGAGCAGTTCTTC.

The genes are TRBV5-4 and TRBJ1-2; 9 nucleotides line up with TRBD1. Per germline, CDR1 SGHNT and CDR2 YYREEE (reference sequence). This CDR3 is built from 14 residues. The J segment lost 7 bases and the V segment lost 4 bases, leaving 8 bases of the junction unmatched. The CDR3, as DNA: TGTGCCAGCAGCACACCTACAGGGGGCGGTGGCTACACCTTC. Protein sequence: CASSTPTGGGGYTF.

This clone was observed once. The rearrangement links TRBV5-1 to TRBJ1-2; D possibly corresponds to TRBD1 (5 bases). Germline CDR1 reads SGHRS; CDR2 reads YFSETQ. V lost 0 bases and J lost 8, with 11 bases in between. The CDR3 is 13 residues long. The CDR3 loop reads CASSLVPGRGYTF. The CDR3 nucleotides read TGCGCCAGCAGCTTGGTCCCAGGGCGAGGCTACACCTTC.

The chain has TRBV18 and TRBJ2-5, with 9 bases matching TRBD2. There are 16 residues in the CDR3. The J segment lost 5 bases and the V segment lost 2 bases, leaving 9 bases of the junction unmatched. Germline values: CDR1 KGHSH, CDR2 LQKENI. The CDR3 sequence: CASSPTGGGADETQYF. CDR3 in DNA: TGTGCCAGCTCACCAACCGGCGGGGGGGCCGATGAGACCCAGTACTTC.

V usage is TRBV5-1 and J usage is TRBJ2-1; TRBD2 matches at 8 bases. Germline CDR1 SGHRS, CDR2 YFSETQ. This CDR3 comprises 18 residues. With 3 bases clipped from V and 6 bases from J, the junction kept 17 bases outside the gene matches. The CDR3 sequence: CASSSVPWDGGAFNEQFF. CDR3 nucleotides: TGCGCCAGCAGCTCCGTTCCCTGGGACGGGGGGGCCTTCAATGAGCAGTTCTTC.

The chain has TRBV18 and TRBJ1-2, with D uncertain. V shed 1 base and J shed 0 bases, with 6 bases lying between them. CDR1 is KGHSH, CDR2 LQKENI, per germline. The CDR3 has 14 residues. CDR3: CASSPREANYGYTF. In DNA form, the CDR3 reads TGTGCCAGCTCACCACGGGAGGCTAACTATGGCTACACCTTC.

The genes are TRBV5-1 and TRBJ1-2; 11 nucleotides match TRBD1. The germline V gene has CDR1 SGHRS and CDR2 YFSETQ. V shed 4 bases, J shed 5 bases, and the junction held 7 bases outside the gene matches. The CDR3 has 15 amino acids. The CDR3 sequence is CASSPGTGGSYGYTF. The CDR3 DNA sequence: TGCGCCAGCAGCCCCGGGACAGGGGGATCATATGGCTACACCTTC.

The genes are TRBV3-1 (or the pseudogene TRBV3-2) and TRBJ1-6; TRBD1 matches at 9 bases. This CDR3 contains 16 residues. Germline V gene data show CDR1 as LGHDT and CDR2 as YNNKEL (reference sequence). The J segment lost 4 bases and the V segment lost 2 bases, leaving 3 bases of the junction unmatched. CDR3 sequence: CASSQSGQGYNSPLHF. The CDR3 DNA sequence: TGTGCCAGCAGCCAATCCGGACAGGGGTATAATTCACCCCTCCACTTT.

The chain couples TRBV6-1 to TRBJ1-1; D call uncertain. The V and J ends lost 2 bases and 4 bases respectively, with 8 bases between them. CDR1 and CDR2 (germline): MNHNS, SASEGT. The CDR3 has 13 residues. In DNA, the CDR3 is TGTGCCAGCAGTGAACAGGTCGCCACTGAAGCTTTCTTT. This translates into CASSEQVATEAFF.

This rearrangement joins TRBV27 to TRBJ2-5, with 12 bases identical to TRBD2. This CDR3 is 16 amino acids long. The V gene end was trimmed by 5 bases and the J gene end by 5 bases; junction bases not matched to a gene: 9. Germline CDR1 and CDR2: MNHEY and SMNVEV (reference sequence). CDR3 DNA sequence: TGTGCCAGCAGTCCTCTAGCGGGGGGGCTTAGGGAGACCCAGTACTTC. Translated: CASSPLAGGLRETQYF.

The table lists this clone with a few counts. DNA for the CDR3: TGTGCCAGCAGCTTAGGCGAATCCTATGGCTACACCTTC. Translation: CASSLGESYGYTF. This sequence joins TRBV7-8 and TRBJ1-2; D not certain. Trimming removed 1 base from V and 4 bases from J, with 7 bases in between. CDR1 and CDR2 (germline): SGHVS, FQNEAQ. The CDR3 is made up of 13 amino acids. Together with reference TRBV7-8 and TRBJ1-2, the CDR3 gives the full variable domain: GAGVSQSPRYKVAKRGQDVALRCDPISGHVSLFWYQQALGQGPEFLTYFQNEAQLDKSGLPSDRFFAERPEGSVSTLKIQRTQQEDSAVYLCASSLGESYGYTFGSGTRLTVV.

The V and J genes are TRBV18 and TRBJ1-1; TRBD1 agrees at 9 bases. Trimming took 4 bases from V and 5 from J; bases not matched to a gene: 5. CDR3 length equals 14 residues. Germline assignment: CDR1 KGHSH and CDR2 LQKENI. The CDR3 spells CASSQDRGGTEAFF. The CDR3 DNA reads TGTGCCAGCTCACAGGACAGGGGAGGTACTGAAGCTTTCTTT. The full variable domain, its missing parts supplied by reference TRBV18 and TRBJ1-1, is NAGVMQNPRHLVRRRGQEARLRCSPMKGHSHVYWYRQLPEEGLKFMVYLQKENIIDESGMPKERFSAEFPKEGPSILRIQQVVRGDSAAYFCASSQDRGGTEAFFGQGTRLTVV.

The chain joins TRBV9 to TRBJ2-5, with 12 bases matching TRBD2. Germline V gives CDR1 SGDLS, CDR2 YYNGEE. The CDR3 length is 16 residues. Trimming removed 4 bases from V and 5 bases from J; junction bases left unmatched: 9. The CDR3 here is CASSLPTSGGSETQYF. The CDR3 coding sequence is TGTGCCAGCAGCTTACCGACTAGCGGGGGTTCGGAGACCCAGTACTTC.

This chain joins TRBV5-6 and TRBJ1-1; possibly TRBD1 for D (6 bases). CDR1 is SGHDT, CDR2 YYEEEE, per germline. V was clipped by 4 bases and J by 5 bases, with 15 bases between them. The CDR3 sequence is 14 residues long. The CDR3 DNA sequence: TGTGCCAGCAGCGTACAGGGTTGGGAGACTGAAGCTTTCTTT. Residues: CASSVQGWETEAFF.

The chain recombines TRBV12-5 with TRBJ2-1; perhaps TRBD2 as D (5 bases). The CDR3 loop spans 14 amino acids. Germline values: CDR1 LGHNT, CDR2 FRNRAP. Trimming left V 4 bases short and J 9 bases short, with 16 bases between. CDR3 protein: CASGSDREGSEQFF. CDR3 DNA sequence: TGTGCTAGTGGTTCGGACCGAGAAGGGAGTGAGCAGTTCTTC. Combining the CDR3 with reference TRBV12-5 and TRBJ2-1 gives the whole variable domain DARVTQTPRHKVTEMGQEVTMRCQPILGHNTVFWYRQTMMQGLELLAYFRNRAPLDDSGMPKDRFSAEMPDATLATLKIQPSEPRDSAVYFCASGSDREGSEQFFGPGTRLTVL.

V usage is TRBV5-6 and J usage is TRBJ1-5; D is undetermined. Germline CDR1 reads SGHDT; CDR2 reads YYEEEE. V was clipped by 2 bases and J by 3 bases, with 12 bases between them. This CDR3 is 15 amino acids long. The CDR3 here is CASSFGWEDNQPQHF. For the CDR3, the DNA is TGTGCCAGCAGCTTTGGGTGGGAGGACAATCAGCCCCAGCATTTT.

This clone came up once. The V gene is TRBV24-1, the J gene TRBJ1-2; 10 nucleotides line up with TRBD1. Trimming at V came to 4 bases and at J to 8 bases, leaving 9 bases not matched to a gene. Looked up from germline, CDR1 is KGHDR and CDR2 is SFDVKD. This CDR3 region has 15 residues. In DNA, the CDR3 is TGTGCCACCAGTGACCGCGGGACAGGGGCGGGCGGCTACACCTTC. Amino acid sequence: CATSDRGTGAGGYTF.

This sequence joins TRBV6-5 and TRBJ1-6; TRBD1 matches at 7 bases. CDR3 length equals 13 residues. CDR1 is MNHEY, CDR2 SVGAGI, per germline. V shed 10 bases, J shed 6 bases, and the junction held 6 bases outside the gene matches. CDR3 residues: CATNAGGNSPLHF. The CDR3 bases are TGTGCCACCAACGCAGGGGGTAATTCACCCCTCCACTTT.

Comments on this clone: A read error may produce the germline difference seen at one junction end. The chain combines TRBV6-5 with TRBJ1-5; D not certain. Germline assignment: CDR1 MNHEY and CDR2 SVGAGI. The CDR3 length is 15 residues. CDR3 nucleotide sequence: TGTGCCAGCGATCTCCGGGGATATAGCAATCAACCCCAGCATTTT. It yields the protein CASDLRGYSNQPQHF.

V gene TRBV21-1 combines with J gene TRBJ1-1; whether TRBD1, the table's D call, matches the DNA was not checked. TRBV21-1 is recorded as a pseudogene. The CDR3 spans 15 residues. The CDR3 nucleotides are TGTGCCAGCAGCTCGCGACAGAGATTGAACACTGAAGCTTTCTTT. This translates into CASSSRQRLNTEAFF.

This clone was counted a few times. The CDR3 is CASSPGGTSVAGELFF. As DNA, the CDR3 is TGTGCCAGCAGCCCGGGCGGGACTAGCGTTGCCGGGGAGCTGTTTTTT. The rearrangement joins TRBV11-3 to TRBJ2-2; 10 nucleotides match TRBD2. The ends lost 5 bases at V and 6 bases at J; junction bases unmatched: 9. Germline V gives CDR1 SGHNT, CDR2 YENEEA. The CDR3 totals 16 residues.

The CDR3, as DNA: TGTGCCAGTAGTATCCAAGAGAATCAGCCCCAGCATTTT. Encoded protein: CASSIQENQPQHF. This chain connects TRBV19 to TRBJ1-5; D is undetermined. The CDR3 is made up of 13 amino acids. V lost 3 bases, J lost 4 bases, and 7 bases lay in between. Per the germline V gene, CDR1 is LNHDA and CDR2 is SQIVND (reference sequence). Complete variable domain (other parts from reference TRBV19 and TRBJ1-5): DGGITQSPKYLFRKEGQNVTLSCEQNLNHDAMYWYRQDPGQGLRLIYYSQIVNDFQKGDIAEGYSVSREKKESFPLTVTSAQKNPTAFYLCASSIQENQPQHFGDGTRLSIL.

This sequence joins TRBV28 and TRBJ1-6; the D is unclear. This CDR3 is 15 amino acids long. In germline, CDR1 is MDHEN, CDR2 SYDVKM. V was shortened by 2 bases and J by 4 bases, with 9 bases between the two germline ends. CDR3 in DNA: TGTGCCAGCAGTTTAAGCGGGGAGTATAATTCACCCCTCCACTTT. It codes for CASSLSGEYNSPLHF.

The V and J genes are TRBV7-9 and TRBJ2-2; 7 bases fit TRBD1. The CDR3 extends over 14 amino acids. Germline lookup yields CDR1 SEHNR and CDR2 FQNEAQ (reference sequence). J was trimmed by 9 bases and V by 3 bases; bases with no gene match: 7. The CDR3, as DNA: TGTGCCAGCAGCTTGACAGGGCCGGCTAGGGAGCTGTTTTTT. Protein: CASSLTGPARELFF.

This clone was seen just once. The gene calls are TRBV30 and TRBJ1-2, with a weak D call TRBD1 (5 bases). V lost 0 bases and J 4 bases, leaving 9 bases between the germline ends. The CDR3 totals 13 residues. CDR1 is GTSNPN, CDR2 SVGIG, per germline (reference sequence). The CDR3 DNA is TGTGCCTGGAGTGTAAGGGGAGGCTATGGCTACACCTTC. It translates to CAWSVRGGYGYTF.